This T cell receptor (beta chain) was identified during a study of cytomegalovirus exposure and HLA in healthy donors. The overall study: The 130 or so validation repertoires were reported in a later analysis to have been generated on the same platform as the roughly 720 first-cohort repertoires.

Trimming cost V 1 base and J 1 base; bases outside gene matches: 6. The CDR3 runs 16 residues. CDR1 SGHAT and CDR2 FQNNGV come from the germline V gene. Produced via immunoSEQ multiplex PCR; TCRdb's table is partial and in-frame only. The top ten hold approximately 1% of the sample, which has some 67,000 clones, approximately 94% seen once. General observations from the study: In vitro, three CMV-associated chains proved specific for CMV antigens. Cytomegalovirus-associated TCR beta chains were listed, numbering some 180. In the roughly 120 validation repertoires, a later analysis found that first-cohort TCR clusters tended to co-occur.

A word on this clone: The antigen is undetermined.

The sequence was obtained from a young woman in good health and CMV-seronegative. Input material: PBMCs. The chain has TRBV11-2 and TRBJ1-2; 7 bases map to TRBD1. CDR3 DNA: TGTGCCAGCAGCTTAGCCCACAGGGGCGATAACTATGGCTACACCTTC. It translates to CASSLAHRGDNYGYTF.